This T cell receptor (beta chain) emerged from a study of cytomegalovirus exposure and HLA in healthy donors. Study-wide results and caveats: It was shown in a later analysis that HLA-associated TCR beta chains were more clonally expanded than other, equally common chains. High sensitivity and specificity were reportedly achieved when the classifier diagnosed cytomegalovirus status.

PCR employed 60 Vbeta and 13 Jbeta primers. Source study methods: The authors later counted about 80 million unique TCR beta chains, about 11 million of them shared. The assay was immunoSEQ multiplex PCR, and TCRdb's table has in-frame clones only and misses some. V, J and clone size are those of that table, while D and trimming were read from the DNA. The sample consists of some 150,000 clones, 70% to 80% of them appearing once. Note on this clone: Its antigen is currently unknown.

Each donor's status was that of a healthy bone marrow donor. From germline, CDR1 is MNHNS and CDR2 SASEGT. The ends were cut back, 5 bases at V and 8 bases at J, with 16 bases in the middle. The CDR3 contains 14 residues. This TCR was sampled from a woman aged 55 to 70 in good health and CMV-seropositive. Sequenced input: PBMCs. The V call is TRBV6-1, the J call TRBJ1-5; D is perhaps TRBD1 (6 bases). This chain's CDR3 is CASSPTGSLEPQHF. CDR3 nucleotide sequence: TGTGCCAGCAGTCCCACAGGGAGCCTAGAGCCCCAGCATTTT.